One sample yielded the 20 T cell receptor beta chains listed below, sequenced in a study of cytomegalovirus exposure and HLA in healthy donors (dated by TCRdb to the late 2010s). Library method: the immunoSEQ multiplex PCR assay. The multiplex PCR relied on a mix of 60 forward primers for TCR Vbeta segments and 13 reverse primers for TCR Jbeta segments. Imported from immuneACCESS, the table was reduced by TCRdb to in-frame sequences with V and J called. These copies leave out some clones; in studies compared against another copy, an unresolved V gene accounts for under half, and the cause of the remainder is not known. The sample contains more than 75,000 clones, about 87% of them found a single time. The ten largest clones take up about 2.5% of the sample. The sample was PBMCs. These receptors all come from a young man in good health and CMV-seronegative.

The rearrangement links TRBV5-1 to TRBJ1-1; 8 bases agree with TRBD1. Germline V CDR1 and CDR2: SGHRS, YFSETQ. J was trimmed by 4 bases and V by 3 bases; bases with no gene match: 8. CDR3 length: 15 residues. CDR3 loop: CASSSQTGAGTEAFF. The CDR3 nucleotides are TGCGCCAGCAGCTCTCAGACAGGGGCGGGCACTGAAGCTTTCTTT.

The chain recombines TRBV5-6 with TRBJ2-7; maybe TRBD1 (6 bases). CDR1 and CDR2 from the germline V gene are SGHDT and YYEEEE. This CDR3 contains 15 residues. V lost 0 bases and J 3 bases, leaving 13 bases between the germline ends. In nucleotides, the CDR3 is TGTGCCAGCAGCTTGGGCTACGGCAGGGGCTACGAGCAGTACTTC. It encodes CASSLGYGRGYEQYF.

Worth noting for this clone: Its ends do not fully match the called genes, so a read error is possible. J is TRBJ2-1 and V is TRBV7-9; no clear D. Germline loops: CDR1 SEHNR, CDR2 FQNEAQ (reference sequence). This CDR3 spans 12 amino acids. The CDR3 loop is CASSGWPPGSVF. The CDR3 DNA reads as TGTGCCAGCAGCGGCTGGCCTCCCGGGTCCGTCTTC.

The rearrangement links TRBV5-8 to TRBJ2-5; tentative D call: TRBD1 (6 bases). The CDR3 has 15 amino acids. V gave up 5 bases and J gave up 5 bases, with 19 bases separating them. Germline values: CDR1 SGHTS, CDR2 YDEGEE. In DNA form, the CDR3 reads TGTGCCAGCAGGCGACTAAGGGGGTTGGGGGAGACCCAGTACTTC. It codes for CASRRLRGLGETQYF.

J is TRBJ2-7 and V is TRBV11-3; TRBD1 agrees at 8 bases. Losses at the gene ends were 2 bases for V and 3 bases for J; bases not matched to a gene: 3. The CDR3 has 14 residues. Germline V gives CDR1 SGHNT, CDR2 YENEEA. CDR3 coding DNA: TGTGCCAGCAGCTTAAGACAGGGGAACTACGAGCAGTACTTC. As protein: CASSLRQGNYEQYF.

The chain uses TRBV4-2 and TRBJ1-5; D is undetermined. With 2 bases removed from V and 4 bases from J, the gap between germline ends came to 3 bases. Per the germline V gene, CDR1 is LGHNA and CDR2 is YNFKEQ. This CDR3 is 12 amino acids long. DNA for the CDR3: TGTGCCAGCAGCCAACCTAATCAGCCCCAGCATTTT. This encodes CASSQPNQPQHF.

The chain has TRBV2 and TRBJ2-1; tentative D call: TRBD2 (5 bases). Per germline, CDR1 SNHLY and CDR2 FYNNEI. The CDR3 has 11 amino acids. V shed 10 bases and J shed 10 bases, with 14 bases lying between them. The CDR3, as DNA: TGTGCCACCGCGCGGACGGGAGAGCAGTTCTTC. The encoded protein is CATARTGEQFF.

CDR3 in DNA: TGTGCCAGCAGCTTACCCCAGGCCTCATCTGCCACGCAGTATTTT. As protein: CASSLPQASSATQYF. The chain recombines TRBV7-2 with TRBJ2-3; D is undetermined. CDR3 size: 15 residues. With 2 bases removed from V and 9 bases from J, the gap between germline ends came to 18 bases. Germline loops: CDR1 SGHTA, CDR2 FQGNSA.

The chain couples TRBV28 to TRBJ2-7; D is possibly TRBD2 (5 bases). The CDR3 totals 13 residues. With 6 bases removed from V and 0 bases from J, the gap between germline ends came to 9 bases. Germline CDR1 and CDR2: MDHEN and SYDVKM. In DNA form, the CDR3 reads TGTGCCAGCAGCAAGCGGTCCTCCTACGAGCAGTACTTC. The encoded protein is CASSKRSSYEQYF.

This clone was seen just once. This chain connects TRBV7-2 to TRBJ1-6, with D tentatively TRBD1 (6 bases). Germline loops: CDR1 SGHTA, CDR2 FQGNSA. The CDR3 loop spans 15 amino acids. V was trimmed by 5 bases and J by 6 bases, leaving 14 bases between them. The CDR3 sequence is CASSQQSGVNSPLHF. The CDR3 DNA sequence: TGTGCCAGCAGCCAGCAGTCAGGGGTTAATTCACCCCTCCACTTT.

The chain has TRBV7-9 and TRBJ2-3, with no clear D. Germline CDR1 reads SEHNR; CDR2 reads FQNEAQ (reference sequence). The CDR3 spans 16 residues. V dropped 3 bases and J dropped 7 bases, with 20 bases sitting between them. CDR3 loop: CASSLSHPVSLNTQYF. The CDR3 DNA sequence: TGTGCCAGCAGCTTGTCTCACCCAGTCTCCCTCAATACGCAGTATTTT.

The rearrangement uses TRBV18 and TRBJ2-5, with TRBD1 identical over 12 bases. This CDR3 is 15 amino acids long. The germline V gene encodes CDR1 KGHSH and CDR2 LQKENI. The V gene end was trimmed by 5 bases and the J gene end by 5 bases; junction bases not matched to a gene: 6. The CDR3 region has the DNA TGTGCCAGCTCATCGGGACAGGGGGCTTTCGAGACCCAGTACTTC. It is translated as CASSSGQGAFETQYF.

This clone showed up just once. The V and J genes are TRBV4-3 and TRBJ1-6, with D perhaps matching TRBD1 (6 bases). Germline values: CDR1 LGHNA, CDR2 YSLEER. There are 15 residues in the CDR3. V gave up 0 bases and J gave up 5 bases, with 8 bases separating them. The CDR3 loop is CASSQDNRDNSPLHF. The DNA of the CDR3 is TGCGCCAGCAGCCAAGACAACAGGGATAATTCACCCCTCCACTTT.

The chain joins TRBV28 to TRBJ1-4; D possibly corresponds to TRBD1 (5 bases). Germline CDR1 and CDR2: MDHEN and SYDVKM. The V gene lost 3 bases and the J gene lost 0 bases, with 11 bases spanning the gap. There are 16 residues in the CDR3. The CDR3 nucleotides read TGTGCCAGCAGTTTCACAGGAGCTGCAACTAATGAAAAACTGTTTTTT. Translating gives CASSFTGAATNEKLFF.

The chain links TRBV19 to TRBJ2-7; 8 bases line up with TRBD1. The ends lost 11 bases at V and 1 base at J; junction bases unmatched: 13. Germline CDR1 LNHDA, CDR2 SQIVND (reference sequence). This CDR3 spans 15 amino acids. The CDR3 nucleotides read TGTGCCTCCCACAGTCAGGGGGCGAATTCCTACGAGCAGTACTTC. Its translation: CASHSQGANSYEQYF.

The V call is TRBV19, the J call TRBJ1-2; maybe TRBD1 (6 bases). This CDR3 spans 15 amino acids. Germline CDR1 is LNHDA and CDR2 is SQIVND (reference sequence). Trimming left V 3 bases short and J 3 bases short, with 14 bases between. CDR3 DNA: TGTGCCAGTAGTATCTCAGCAGGGGCCGACTATGGCTACACCTTC. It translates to CASSISAGADYGYTF.

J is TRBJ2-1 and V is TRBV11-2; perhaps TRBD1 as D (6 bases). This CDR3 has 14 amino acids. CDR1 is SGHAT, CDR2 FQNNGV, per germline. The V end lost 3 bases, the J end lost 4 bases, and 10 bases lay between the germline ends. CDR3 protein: CASSFYGQYNEQFF. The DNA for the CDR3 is TGTGCCAGCAGCTTTTACGGACAGTACAATGAGCAGTTCTTC.

CDR3 sequence: CASSSLAGKRNEQFF. The CDR3 DNA is TGTGCCAGCAGCTCTCTAGCGGGTAAAAGGAATGAGCAGTTCTTC. The J gene is TRBJ2-1, the V gene TRBV7-9; 8 bases are shared with TRBD2. CDR3 length: 15 amino acids. Germline V gives CDR1 SEHNR, CDR2 FQNEAQ (reference sequence). The V segment lost 4 bases and the J segment 7 bases; nucleotides outside the gene matches: 9. Full variable domain (missing parts from reference TRBV7-9 and TRBJ2-1): DTGVSQNPRHKITKRGQNVTFRCDPISEHNRLYWYRQTLGQGPEFLTYFQNEAQLEKSRLLSDRFSAERPKGSFSTLEIQRTEQGDSAMYLCASSSLAGKRNEQFFGPGTRLTVL.

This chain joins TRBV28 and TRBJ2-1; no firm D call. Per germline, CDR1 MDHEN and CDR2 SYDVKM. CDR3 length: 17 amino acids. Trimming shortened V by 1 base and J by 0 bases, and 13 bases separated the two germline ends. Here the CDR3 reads CASSLLHTQVSYNEQFF. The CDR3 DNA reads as TGTGCCAGCAGTTTATTGCATACCCAGGTCTCCTACAATGAGCAGTTCTTC. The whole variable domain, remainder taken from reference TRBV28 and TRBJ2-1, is DVKVTQSSRYLVKRTGEKVFLECVQDMDHENMFWYRQDPGLGLRLIYFSYDVKMKEKGDIPEGYSVSREKKERFSLILESASTNQTSMYLCASSLLHTQVSYNEQFFGPGTRLTVL.

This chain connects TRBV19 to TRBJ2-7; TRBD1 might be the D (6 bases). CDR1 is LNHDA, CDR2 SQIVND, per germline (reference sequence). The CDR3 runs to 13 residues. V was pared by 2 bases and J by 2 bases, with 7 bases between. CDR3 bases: TGTGCCAGTAGTATACAGGGGCCCTACGAGCAGTACTTC. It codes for CASSIQGPYEQYF. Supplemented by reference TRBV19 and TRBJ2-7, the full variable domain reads DGGITQSPKYLFRKEGQNVTLSCEQNLNHDAMYWYRQDPGQGLRLIYYSQIVNDFQKGDIAEGYSVSREKKESFPLTVTSAQKNPTAFYLCASSIQGPYEQYFGPGTRLTVT.